Presented here are 19 T cell receptor beta chains from one specimen sequenced in a study of cytomegalovirus exposure and HLA in healthy donors. With 60 Vbeta and 13 Jbeta primers, the PCR was carried out. Generated by immunoSEQ multiplex PCR, the TCRdb table keeps only in-frame clones and is missing some. The table lists 100,000 to 130,000 clones, approximately 79% of them singletons. The material sequenced was PBMCs. The receptors here all came from a man in his late teens or twenties in good health and CMV-seronegative.

The gene calls are TRBV29-1 and TRBJ2-2; TRBD1 agrees at 8 bases. The CDR3 sequence is 13 residues long. Germline V gene data show CDR1 as SQVTM and CDR2 as ANQGSEA. The ends lost 6 bases at V and 0 bases at J; junction bases unmatched: 0. This CDR3 is CSVDRANTGELFF. The CDR3 nucleotides read TGCAGCGTGGACAGGGCGAACACCGGGGAGCTGTTTTTT.

This rearrangement joins TRBV19 to TRBJ1-1; 7 bases are shared with TRBD1. The CDR3 consists of 14 residues. Germline lookup yields CDR1 LNHDA and CDR2 SQIVND (reference sequence). V lost 7 bases, J lost 1 base, and 6 bases stayed unmatched. This CDR3 is CASNTPGGNTEAFF. For the CDR3, the DNA is TGTGCCAGTAATACTCCAGGGGGGAACACTGAAGCTTTCTTT.

The rearrangement uses TRBV6-5 and TRBJ1-6; 9 nucleotides line up with TRBD1. Germline assignment: CDR1 MNHEY and CDR2 SVGAGI. The CDR3 is made up of 15 amino acids. The junction had 10 bases not matched to a gene; V was cut back by 2 bases and J by 14 bases. The CDR3 DNA follows: TGTGCCAGCAGTTACAAGGGACAGGGCATAAAGGCCCTCCACTTT. Its protein is CASSYKGQGIKALHF.

V gene TRBV4-3 combines with J gene TRBJ1-1, with 7 positions matching TRBD1. The CDR3 length is 14 residues. The J segment lost 5 bases and the V segment lost 1 base, leaving 4 bases of the junction unmatched. CDR1 and CDR2 (germline): LGHNA, YSLEER. The DNA of the CDR3 is TGCGCCAGCAGCCAAGTTCCAGGGGGGACTGAAGCTTTCTTT. Amino acid sequence: CASSQVPGGTEAFF.

This chain links TRBV28 with TRBJ2-7, with TRBD2 as a possible D gene (5 bases). Germline CDR1 is MDHEN and CDR2 is SYDVKM. Trimming cost V 2 bases and J 3 bases, with 17 bases left between them. The CDR3 has 16 amino acids. For the CDR3, the DNA is TGTGCCAGCAGTTTAGGACTGACCAGAGCAAACTACGAGCAGTACTTC. Residues: CASSLGLTRANYEQYF.

The chain uses TRBV9 and TRBJ2-7; 9 nucleotides align to TRBD2. Germline V gene lookup returns CDR1 SGDLS and CDR2 YYNGEE. The V segment lost 4 bases and the J segment 6 bases; nucleotides outside the gene matches: 5. There are 13 residues in the CDR3. The CDR3 nucleotides are TGTGCCAGCAGCACCGGGACTAGCCTCGAGCAGTACTTC. This codes for CASSTGTSLEQYF.

This chain joins TRBV11-2 and TRBJ2-5; TRBD2 might be the D (6 bases). Trimming pared 6 bases from V and 11 bases from J, leaving 13 bases between. This CDR3 region has 11 residues. Germline V gene lookup returns CDR1 SGHAT and CDR2 FQNNGV. CDR3 sequence reads: CASSTGVEQYF. The DNA for the CDR3 is TGTGCCAGCAGTACGGGGGTGGAGCAGTACTTC.

This sequence joins TRBV9 and TRBJ1-4, with D tentatively TRBD1 (5 bases). The CDR3 length is 14 residues. Trimming took 4 bases from V and 3 from J, leaving 10 bases between them. Germline CDR1 reads SGDLS; CDR2 reads YYNGEE. CDR3 protein: CASSTQGANEKLFF. CDR3 nucleotides: TGTGCCAGCAGCACGCAGGGTGCTAATGAAAAACTGTTTTTT.

The chain links TRBV2 to TRBJ2-2; D possibly corresponds to TRBD2 (5 bases). Trimming removed 2 bases from V and 4 bases from J, with 5 bases in between. Looked up from germline, CDR1 is SNHLY and CDR2 is FYNNEI. This CDR3 is built from 13 residues. CDR3 coding DNA: TGTGCCAGCAGTGAACGGGGCACCGGGGAGCTGTTTTTT. Residues: CASSERGTGELFF.

As regards this clone: Given a far larger clone just one base away, this is likely a sequencing read error. The sample carries other DNA sequences with the same CDR3. The chain is built from TRBV6-1 and TRBJ2-3; 10 bases are a match to TRBD2. With V trimmed by 2 bases and J by 2 bases, 1 base remained unmatched. CDR1 and CDR2 (germline): MNHNS, SASEGT. The length of the CDR3 is 15 residues. Written as DNA, the CDR3 is TGTGCCAGCAGTGAACTAGCGGGGGACACAGATACGCAGTATTTT. It codes for CASSELAGDTDTQYF.

The gene calls are TRBV6-1 and TRBJ1-1; no clear D gene. Germline V CDR1 and CDR2: MNHNS, SASEGT. The CDR3 covers 15 residues. Trimming removed 2 bases at V and 0 bases at J, with 10 bases between. CDR3 in amino acids: CASSEPGSMNTEAFF. CDR3 nucleotides: TGTGCCAGCAGTGAACCGGGATCGATGAACACTGAAGCTTTCTTT.

The chain recombines TRBV6-1 with TRBJ1-1; TRBD1 matches 8 bases. Germline trimming cut 2 bases from V and 2 bases from J; bases unmatched to any gene: 13. Germline lookup yields CDR1 MNHNS and CDR2 SASEGT. The CDR3 covers 18 residues. The CDR3 bases are TGTGCCAGCAGTGAAAGGGGGCCGGACAGGGTGGTAAACACTGAAGCTTTCTTT. This encodes CASSERGPDRVVNTEAFF.

The chain uses TRBV5-1 and TRBJ2-7; 10 bases are a match to TRBD2. Germline V CDR1 and CDR2: SGHRS, YFSETQ. J gave up 4 bases and V 6 bases, and 10 bases lay outside the gene matches. The CDR3 is 15 residues long. Here the CDR3 reads CASKPWTSGPYEQYF. In DNA, the CDR3 is TGCGCCAGCAAACCTTGGACTAGCGGACCTTACGAGCAGTACTTC.

The V call is TRBV5-1, the J call TRBJ2-6; D is perhaps TRBD1 (5 bases). Germline V lookup: CDR1 SGHRS, CDR2 YFSETQ. The CDR3 sequence is 15 residues long. The V end lost 0 bases, the J end lost 2 bases, and 6 bases lay between the germline ends. The CDR3 DNA reads as TGCGCCAGCAGCTTGGTAGGGGCTGGGGCCAACGTCCTGACTTTC. It translates to CASSLVGAGANVLTF.

This clone was observed once. V usage is TRBV11-2 and J usage is TRBJ1-6, with D uncertain. The CDR3 consists of 15 residues. Per germline, CDR1 SGHAT and CDR2 FQNNGV. Trimming took off 0 bases at V and 8 bases at J, with 11 bases between the two ends. CDR3 DNA: TGTGCCAGCAGCTTAGACGGTCTCGGGGATTCACCCCTCCACTTT. This gives the protein CASSLDGLGDSPLHF.

The chain has TRBV6-1 and TRBJ1-2; TRBD1 matches 9 bases. This CDR3 is 14 amino acids long. Losses at the gene ends were 4 bases for V and 8 bases for J; bases not matched to a gene: 8. Per germline, CDR1 MNHNS and CDR2 SASEGT. CDR3 nucleotide sequence: TGTGCCAGCAGTGTTAGGACAGGGGTAGACGGCTACACCTTC. This translates into CASSVRTGVDGYTF.

The chain carries TRBV5-6 and TRBJ1-2; D remains ambiguous. In germline, CDR1 is SGHDT, CDR2 YYEEEE. Trimming stripped 4 bases from V and 4 bases from J, with 11 bases between. The CDR3 covers 13 residues. CDR3 DNA: TGTGCCAGCAGCCAGGACGGACTCTATGGCTACACCTTC. It encodes CASSQDGLYGYTF.

The V gene is TRBV10-1, the J gene TRBJ1-3, with D hard to call. Germline V gene lookup returns CDR1 WNHNN and CDR2 SYGVQD (reference sequence). The V end lost 8 bases, the J end lost 0 bases, and 8 bases lay between the germline ends. The CDR3 is 13 amino acids. The CDR3: CASHRCSGNTIYF. The DNA for the CDR3 is TGCGCCAGCCACAGATGCTCTGGAAACACCATATATTTT.

The V and J genes are TRBV6-5 and TRBJ2-1, with TRBD1 matching 9 bases. The CDR3 totals 15 residues. V was pared by 7 bases and J by 6 bases, with 10 bases of the junction left unmatched. Germline-derived CDR1 and CDR2 are MNHEY and SVGAGI. CDR3 region: CASTRSGTGSNEQFF. DNA of the CDR3: TGTGCCAGCACCCGAAGCGGGACAGGGTCCAATGAGCAGTTCTTC.